One sample yielded the 25 T cell receptor beta chains listed below, sequenced in a study of blood T cell repertoires in COVID-19. The protocol was immunoSEQ multiplex PCR, while the TCRdb copy is restricted to in-frame clones and leaves out a portion. Here the sample spans about 160,000 clones, about 90% being singletons. The material sequenced was peripheral blood. The receptors come from a woman in her seventies with acute or convalescent COVID-19.

The chain employs TRBV25-1 and TRBJ1-4; D uncertain. Germline CDR1 is MGHDK and CDR2 is SYGVNS. V lost 0 bases to trimming and J lost 8 bases, with 7 bases between them. This CDR3 has 13 residues. The CDR3 DNA sequence: TGTGCCAGCAGTGAATATACGGGGGAAAAACTGTTTTTT. This codes for CASSEYTGEKLFF.

This chain joins TRBV4-1 and TRBJ2-7, with D possibly TRBD1 on 6 matching bases. There are 17 residues in the CDR3. CDR1 is MGHRA and CDR2 is YSYEKL in the germline V gene. The V and J ends lost 0 bases and 3 bases respectively, with 18 bases between them. CDR3 protein: CASSQEEDRPLGYEQYF. The DNA for the CDR3 is TGCGCCAGCAGCCAAGAGGAGGACAGACCCCTGGGCTACGAGCAGTACTTC.

The chain joins TRBV4-2 to TRBJ2-3; 13 bases map to TRBD2. From germline, CDR1 is LGHNA and CDR2 YNFKEQ. Trimming removed 0 bases from V and 5 bases from J; junction bases left unmatched: 5. This CDR3 comprises 17 residues. The CDR3 sequence is CASSQEGLAGVGDTQYF. CDR3 sequence (DNA): TGTGCCAGCAGCCAAGAAGGACTAGCGGGAGTGGGAGATACGCAGTATTTT.

This rearrangement joins TRBV7-9 to TRBJ2-1; maybe TRBD2 (5 bases). The length of the CDR3 is 14 residues. Trimming pared 3 bases from V and 7 bases from J, leaving 13 bases between. CDR1 and CDR2 (germline): SEHNR, FQNEAQ (reference sequence). Here the CDR3 reads CASSFYEGRNEQFF. Written as DNA, the CDR3 is TGTGCCAGCAGCTTTTACGAGGGTCGGAATGAGCAGTTCTTC.

In this sample, this clone turned up many times. The chain is built from TRBV28 and TRBJ2-1; 8 nucleotides match TRBD2. V lost 2 bases and J lost 10; bases outside the gene matches: 13. CDR1 MDHEN and CDR2 SYDVKM come from the germline V gene. The CDR3 has 16 residues. The CDR3 DNA reads TGTGCCAGCAGTTTACCGGGAGGGCCCTTTTTCCGAGAGCAGTTCTTC. This sequence encodes CASSLPGGPFFREQFF.

The chain links TRBV28 to TRBJ2-7; D perhaps matches TRBD1 (6 bases). The CDR3 has 16 amino acids. Per the germline V gene, CDR1 is MDHEN and CDR2 is SYDVKM. V lost 5 bases and J lost 5, with 22 bases in between. The CDR3 protein is CASSSYGVTGKDEQYF. The CDR3 DNA follows: TGTGCCAGCAGTAGTTACGGGGTTACAGGGAAGGACGAGCAGTACTTC.

This clone showed up just once. The chain uses TRBV7-2 and TRBJ2-5, with 7 bases that match TRBD1. The J segment lost 2 bases and the V segment lost 5 bases, leaving 8 bases of the junction unmatched. The CDR3 length is 15 residues. Germline CDR1 SGHTA, CDR2 FQGNSA. The CDR3 coding sequence is TGTGCCAGCAGCCCCAGACAGGGAACTCAAGAGACCCAGTACTTC. Residues: CASSPRQGTQETQYF.

This clone was picked up a small number of times. This chain links TRBV3-1 (or the pseudogene TRBV3-2) with TRBJ1-3; possibly TRBD1 for D (5 bases). Germline CDR1 reads LGHDT; CDR2 reads YNNKEL (reference sequence). The CDR3 extends over 16 amino acids. V lost 1 base and J lost 0, with 10 bases in between. CDR3 DNA: TGTGCCAGCAGCCAAGGCGGAGGGGACTCTGGAAACACCATATATTTT. Translated: CASSQGGGDSGNTIYF.

J is TRBJ2-3 and V is TRBV5-1; 10 positions match TRBD2. The germline V gene encodes CDR1 SGHRS and CDR2 YFSETQ. The V and J ends lost 0 bases and 0 bases, in that order; junction bases with no gene match: 7. The CDR3 spans 18 residues. CDR3 protein: CASSLGLAGDMSTDTQYF. The CDR3 DNA reads as TGCGCCAGCAGCTTGGGGCTAGCGGGAGATATGAGCACAGATACGCAGTATTTT.

Turning to this clone: The sample contains more than one DNA sequence encoding this CDR3. V gene TRBV4-3 combines with J gene TRBJ1-4, with TRBD1 as a possible D gene (5 bases). The CDR3 contains 15 residues. Per germline, CDR1 LGHNA and CDR2 YSLEER. V lost 0 bases, J lost 3 bases, and 8 bases lay in between. CDR3 residues: CASSQDRVPNEKLFF. The CDR3 nucleotides are TGCGCCAGCAGCCAAGACAGGGTGCCTAATGAAAAACTGTTTTTT.

V usage is TRBV28 and J usage is TRBJ1-2; D is possibly TRBD1 (5 bases). CDR1 is MDHEN and CDR2 is SYDVKM in the germline V gene. Trimming cost V 6 bases and J 5 bases, with 22 bases left between them. The CDR3 is 16 residues long. The CDR3 bases are TGTGCCAGCAGAGAATCCCTAGGGGCCCCAGGGTATGGCTACACCTTC. It specifies CASRESLGAPGYGYTF.

This chain links TRBV6-2 or TRBV6-3 with TRBJ1-5; 10 nucleotides match TRBD1. CDR3 length: 15 amino acids. The germline V gene encodes CDR1 MNHEY and CDR2 SVGEGT. The trim removed 5 bases at V and 6 bases at J, leaving 7 bases unmatched. The CDR3 region is CASSDRQGAGQPQHF. DNA of the CDR3: TGTGCCAGCAGTGACAGACAGGGGGCTGGTCAGCCCCAGCATTTT.

The CDR3 DNA is TGTGCCAGCCGGGGGGAGGGGGAGACCCAGTACTTC. This codes for CASRGEGETQYF. This chain links TRBV2 with TRBJ2-5, with TRBD2 identical over 7 bases. Trimming removed 8 bases from V and 5 bases from J; junction bases left unmatched: 5. The germline V gene has CDR1 SNHLY and CDR2 FYNNEI. This CDR3 spans 12 amino acids.

This CDR3 is CASRRGQMNTEAFF. CDR3 coding DNA: TGTGCCAGCAGGAGGGGACAGATGAACACTGAAGCTTTCTTT. The chain recombines TRBV6-5 with TRBJ1-1; 7 bases are shared with TRBD1. This CDR3 has 14 residues. CDR1 and CDR2 from the germline V gene are MNHEY and SVGAGI. The V segment lost 6 bases and the J segment 0 bases; nucleotides outside the gene matches: 4.

This rearrangement joins TRBV6-5 to TRBJ1-2; no reliable D call. CDR1 and CDR2 (germline): MNHEY, SVGAGI. This CDR3 comprises 11 residues. V lost 8 bases and J 3 bases, leaving 7 bases between the germline ends. This chain's CDR3 is CASGRDYGYTF. The CDR3 nucleotides are TGTGCCAGCGGGAGGGACTATGGCTACACCTTC.

CDR3 DNA: TGTGCCAGTAGTATACTTCGGGACAGCGAAGCTTTCTTT. It encodes CASSILRDSEAFF. The J gene is TRBJ1-1, the V gene TRBV19, with 7 bases aligning to TRBD1. V lost 2 bases and J lost 8; bases outside the gene matches: 5. This CDR3 region has 13 residues. From germline, CDR1 is LNHDA and CDR2 SQIVND (reference sequence).

The chain joins TRBV4-2 to TRBJ1-5; 12 bases map to TRBD1. There are 18 residues in the CDR3. Trimming removed 1 base from V and 7 bases from J; junction bases left unmatched: 11. Germline V gives CDR1 LGHNA, CDR2 YNFKEQ. This CDR3 is CASSQGAGTGGMWQPQHF. The CDR3 region has the DNA TGTGCCAGCAGCCAAGGGGCCGGGACAGGGGGCATGTGGCAGCCCCAGCATTTT.

The chain uses TRBV4-3 and TRBJ1-2, with D unresolved. The V gene's germline CDR1 is LGHNA and CDR2 YSLEER. V lost 0 bases, J lost 4 bases, and 15 bases lay in between. The CDR3 is 16 residues long. The chain's CDR3 is CASSQDLPGGSYGYTF. The CDR3 bases are TGCGCCAGCAGCCAAGATCTTCCGGGAGGGAGCTATGGCTACACCTTC.

The V call is TRBV6-6, the J call TRBJ2-1, with 7 bases lining up with TRBD2. The V gene end was trimmed by 4 bases and the J gene end by 8 bases; junction bases not matched to a gene: 8. This CDR3 is built from 14 residues. The germline V gene encodes CDR1 MNHNY and CDR2 SVGAGI (reference sequence). The CDR3 loop is CASSWGGSGDEQFF. In nucleotides, the CDR3 is TGTGCCAGCAGTTGGGGCGGGAGCGGCGATGAGCAGTTCTTC.

The J gene is TRBJ1-3, the V gene TRBV18; D might be TRBD1 (5 bases). The V end lost 2 bases, the J end lost 3 bases, and 20 bases lay between the germline ends. Germline CDR1 reads KGHSH; CDR2 reads LQKENI. The CDR3 sequence is 18 residues long. The CDR3 DNA reads as TGTGCCAGCTCACCAGTCCGCCTTAAGACAGTTGGTGGAAACACCATATATTTT. Translating it yields CASSPVRLKTVGGNTIYF.

This rearrangement joins TRBV15 to TRBJ2-7; 9 positions match TRBD1. CDR3 length: 14 residues. Trimming took 3 bases from V and 4 from J; bases not matched to a gene: 4. CDR1 LNHNV and CDR2 YYDKDF come from the germline V gene (reference sequence). CDR3 DNA sequence: TGTGCCACCAGCAGTACAGGGGGCGGATACGAGCAGTACTTC. Its protein is CATSSTGGGYEQYF.

In its sample, this clone was seen once. V usage is TRBV6-2 or TRBV6-3 and J usage is TRBJ2-2, with D perhaps TRBD1 (6 bases). V was cut by 2 bases and J by 1 base, with 8 bases left in between. Germline lookup yields CDR1 MNHEY and CDR2 SVGEGT. This CDR3 region has 15 residues. The CDR3 region has the DNA TGTGCCAGCAGTTACCGGGACAAGAACACCGGGGAGCTGTTTTTT. This codes for CASSYRDKNTGELFF.

The rearrangement joins TRBV10-3 to TRBJ1-1, with D possibly being TRBD1 (5 bases). V lost 6 bases and J 4 bases, leaving 15 bases between the germline ends. The CDR3 spans 14 residues. The germline V gene encodes CDR1 ENHRY and CDR2 SYGVKD. The CDR3 is CAIRAGREATEAFF. The CDR3 DNA follows: TGTGCCATCAGGGCCGGCAGGGAGGCCACTGAAGCTTTCTTT.

The chain is built from TRBV5-1 and TRBJ1-2; 9 nucleotides align to TRBD1. The CDR3 runs 15 residues. The germline V gene encodes CDR1 SGHRS and CDR2 YFSETQ. V shed 0 bases and J 3 bases; nucleotides not matched to a gene: 3. CDR3 nucleotide sequence: TGCGCCAGCAGCTTGGAGACAGGGGGGGACTATGGCTACACCTTC. Protein product: CASSLETGGDYGYTF.

The chain links TRBV7-8 to TRBJ2-1; D may be TRBD2 (6 bases). The V gene's germline CDR1 is SGHVS and CDR2 FQNEAQ. V was pared by 3 bases and J by 8 bases, with 11 bases between. This CDR3 contains 13 residues. The CDR3 DNA sequence: TGTGCCAGCAGCTTTAGCGGCGCCCATGAGCAGTTCTTC. The encoded protein is CASSFSGAHEQFF. Supplemented by reference TRBV7-8 and TRBJ2-1, the full variable domain reads GAGVSQSPRYKVAKRGQDVALRCDPISGHVSLFWYQQALGQGPEFLTYFQNEAQLDKSGLPSDRFFAERPEGSVSTLKIQRTQQEDSAVYLCASSFSGAHEQFFGPGTRLTVL.